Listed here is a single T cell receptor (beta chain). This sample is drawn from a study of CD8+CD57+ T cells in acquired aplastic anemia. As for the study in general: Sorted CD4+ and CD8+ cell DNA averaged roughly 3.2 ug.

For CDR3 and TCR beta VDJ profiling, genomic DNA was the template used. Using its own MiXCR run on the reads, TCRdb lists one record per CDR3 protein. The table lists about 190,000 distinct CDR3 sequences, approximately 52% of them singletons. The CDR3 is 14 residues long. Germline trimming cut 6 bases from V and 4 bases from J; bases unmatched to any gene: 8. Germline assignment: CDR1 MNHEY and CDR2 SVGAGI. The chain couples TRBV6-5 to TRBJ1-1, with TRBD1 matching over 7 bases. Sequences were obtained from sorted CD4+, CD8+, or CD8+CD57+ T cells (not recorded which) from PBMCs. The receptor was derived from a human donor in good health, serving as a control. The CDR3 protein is CASRPDRVGTEAFF. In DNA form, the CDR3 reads TGTGCCAGCAGACCCGACAGGGTTGGCACTGAAGCTTTCTTT.